These 28 T cell receptor beta chains were all obtained from the same sample, sequenced in a study of early T cells in non-severe SARS-CoV-2 infection. TCRdb processed the 5' RACE reads anew with MiXCR; each CDR3 protein has one entry. This sample yields about 39,000 distinct CDR3 sequences, of which around 5.1% are seen a single time; about 4.7% belongs to the top ten. The specimen comprised whole blood, sampled at baseline. The source of these receptors is an adult who was a healthcare worker with PCR-confirmed SARS-CoV-2 infection or an uninfected control (not recorded which).

This clonotype was recorded at least ten times. This chain uses TRBV12-5 with TRBJ1-1, with a weak D call TRBD1 (5 bases). Germline V gene lookup returns CDR1 LGHNT and CDR2 FRNRAP. V was pared by 4 bases and J by 7 bases, with 16 bases between. The CDR3 has 14 amino acids. CDR3 coding DNA: TGTGCTAGTGGTTCCGGTGGCAGGGTCGGTGAAGCTTTCTTT. It is translated as CASGSGGRVGEAFF.

The rearrangement uses TRBV29-1 and TRBJ2-2, with D hard to call. Trimming pared 8 bases from V and 1 base from J, leaving 5 bases between. CDR1 is SQVTM and CDR2 is ANQGSEA in the germline V gene. This CDR3 region has 11 residues. CDR3 DNA: TGCAGCTCGGGGAACACCGGGGAGCTGTTTTTT. It encodes CSSGNTGELFF.

In its sample, this clonotype was seen a few times. The rearrangement uses TRBV7-9 and TRBJ1-4, with D possibly being TRBD1 (5 bases). The CDR3 runs to 15 residues. The V end lost 1 base, the J end lost 8 bases, and 14 bases lay between the germline ends. Per germline, CDR1 SEHNR and CDR2 FQNEAQ (reference sequence). CDR3 in amino acids: CASSLVGQGGEKLFF. Here the CDR3 DNA reads TGTGCCAGCAGCTTAGTCGGCCAGGGCGGAGAAAAACTGTTTTTT.

This clonotype was seen many times. CDR3 in DNA: TGTGCCAGCAGTTACTCCTTTACAGCACCGAATGAGCAGTTCTTC. Translated: CASSYSFTAPNEQFF. The chain carries TRBV6-5 and TRBJ2-1; D is unclear. The V end lost 0 bases, the J end lost 7 bases, and 13 bases lay between the germline ends. The CDR3 is 15 amino acids. Germline V gene sequence: CDR1 MNHEY, CDR2 SVGAGI.

There are many counts of this clonotype. The V and J genes are TRBV19 and TRBJ2-1, with TRBD1 identical over 9 bases. V was clipped by 7 bases and J by 6 bases; unmatched bases: 4. Germline V gives CDR1 LNHDA, CDR2 SQIVND (reference sequence). This CDR3 is built from 13 residues. The CDR3 spells CASKRTGVNEQFF. In DNA, the CDR3 is TGTGCCAGTAAGAGGACAGGGGTCAATGAGCAGTTCTTC.

This clonotype was observed many times. The rearrangement joins TRBV12-3 or TRBV12-4 to TRBJ1-1; 9 bases are shared with TRBD1. The junction had 7 bases not matched to a gene; V was cut back by 7 bases and J by 1 base. CDR3 size: 15 residues. CDR3 in DNA: TGTGCCAGCAATCTGGGGGGACAGGGGAACACTGAAGCTTTCTTT. It encodes CASNLGGQGNTEAFF.

This clonotype showed up many times. CDR3 sequence reads: CATSDPSGGSSNEQFF. Written as DNA, the CDR3 is TGTGCCACCAGTGACCCGAGCGGGGGGTCTTCCAATGAGCAGTTCTTC. This rearrangement joins TRBV24-1 to TRBJ2-1; the match to TRBD2 covers 9 bases. V dropped 4 bases and J dropped 6; count of bases not matched to a gene: 9. Looked up from germline, CDR1 is KGHDR and CDR2 is SFDVKD. There are 16 residues in the CDR3.

In this sample, this clonotype turned up many times. This chain uses TRBV27 with TRBJ1-5; D is uncertain. CDR1 is MNHEY, CDR2 SMNVEV, per germline (reference sequence). Trimming removed 8 bases at V and 0 bases at J, with 14 bases between. The CDR3 has 15 residues. As DNA, the CDR3 is TGTGCCAGCGGCTTAGAGACGGATAGCAATCAGCCCCAGCATTTT. Translating it yields CASGLETDSNQPQHF.

J is TRBJ2-7 and V is TRBV6-5, with no clear D. The V end was cut by 0 bases, the J end by 3 bases, with 9 bases between. Germline CDR1 and CDR2: MNHEY and SVGAGI. This CDR3 region has 14 residues. CDR3 loop: CASSYSFPSYEQYF. CDR3 DNA sequence: TGTGCCAGCAGTTACTCGTTCCCAAGCTACGAGCAGTACTTC.

Many counts were recorded for this clonotype. This sequence joins TRBV7-9 and TRBJ2-7, with TRBD1 matching over 8 bases. In germline, CDR1 is SEHNR, CDR2 FQNEAQ (reference sequence). The CDR3 is made up of 18 amino acids. After removal of 5 bases from V and 2 bases from J, the junction contained 17 bases not matched to a gene. This CDR3 is CASSAKSGQGNTPYEQYF. DNA of the CDR3: TGTGCCAGCAGCGCGAAGAGTGGACAGGGAAATACTCCCTACGAGCAGTACTTC.

This clonotype was recorded at least ten times. The gene calls are TRBV30 and TRBJ1-6, with 9 bases matching TRBD1. Looked up from germline, CDR1 is GTSNPN and CDR2 is SVGIG (reference sequence). V shed 3 bases and J 10 bases; nucleotides not matched to a gene: 13. CDR3 length equals 16 residues. Written as DNA, the CDR3 is TGTGCCTGGAGGTCTCGGGACAGGGCCCAATCCTCACCCCTCCACTTT. This codes for CAWRSRDRAQSSPLHF.

This clonotype was recorded at least ten times. The rearrangement joins TRBV20-1 to TRBJ1-6; D may be TRBD1 (5 bases). The V gene lost 4 bases and the J gene lost 6 bases, with 10 bases spanning the gap. From germline, CDR1 is DFQATT and CDR2 SNEGSKA (reference sequence). CDR3 length: 13 residues. This chain's CDR3 is CSAIKGVNSPLHF. The DNA of the CDR3 is TGCAGTGCTATTAAAGGGGTTAATTCACCCCTCCACTTT.

This chain uses TRBV4-3 with TRBJ2-7; D ambiguous. CDR1 and CDR2 (germline): LGHNA, YSLEER. The germline V and J ends were trimmed by 0 bases and 2 bases, with 8 bases remaining between them. The CDR3 runs 14 residues. CDR3 amino acids: CASSQDTRTYEQYF. Here the CDR3 DNA reads TGCGCCAGCAGCCAAGATACCAGAACCTACGAGCAGTACTTC.

This clonotype has a count of ten or more. At one of its ends the junction is not consistent with the germline gene, which may arise from a read error. This sequence joins TRBV18 and TRBJ1-4; no clear D. Germline-derived CDR1 and CDR2 are KGHSH and LQKENI. The CDR3 sequence is 13 residues long. The CDR3 DNA reads as TGTGCCAGCTCAACCAGAGTTAATGAAAAATTGTTTTTT. It yields the protein CASSTRVNEKLFF.

This clonotype was counted ten times or more. The V and J genes are TRBV6-1 and TRBJ1-1, with unresolved D. There are 12 residues in the CDR3. Germline V lookup: CDR1 MNHNS, CDR2 SASEGT. With 4 bases removed from V and 6 bases from J, the gap between germline ends came to 9 bases. CDR3: CASSVSFPEAFF. For the CDR3, the DNA is TGTGCCAGCAGTGTCAGCTTCCCTGAAGCTTTCTTT.

This clonotype has ten or more counts. V and J are TRBV20-1 and TRBJ1-1; D is unclear. Trimming took 1 base from V and 3 from J, leaving 12 bases between them. The CDR3 has 14 residues. The germline V gene encodes CDR1 DFQATT and CDR2 SNEGSKA (reference sequence). CDR3 DNA: TGCAGTGCTAGAGTCGGTGGGCGAGACACTGAAGCTTTCTTT. This encodes CSARVGGRDTEAFF.

This clonotype was seen a handful of times. The chain combines TRBV7-6 with TRBJ2-1; D is possibly TRBD1 or TRBD2 (5 bases each). The ends were cut back, 7 bases at V and 7 bases at J, with 17 bases in the middle. This CDR3 region has 14 residues. Germline CDR1 is SGHVS and CDR2 is FNYEAQ. This CDR3 is CASTTEIWGNEQFF. The CDR3 DNA sequence: TGTGCCAGCACCACGGAGATCTGGGGGAATGAGCAGTTCTTC.

This clonotype was recorded a few times. This sequence joins TRBV3-1 and TRBJ2-7; 9 nucleotides agree with TRBD2. The CDR3 sequence is 16 residues long. Losses at the gene ends were 3 bases for V and 7 bases for J; bases not matched to a gene: 13. Germline V gives CDR1 LGHDT, CDR2 YNNKEL (reference sequence). The CDR3: CASSQGTSGPPREQYF. The CDR3, as DNA: TGTGCCAGCAGCCAGGGTACTAGCGGGCCCCCCCGGGAGCAGTACTTC.

There are many counts of this clonotype. The chain joins TRBV6-6 to TRBJ1-5, with a tentative D call TRBD1 (5 bases). Trimming stripped 6 bases from V and 2 bases from J, with 8 bases between. The CDR3 consists of 13 residues. Per the germline V gene, CDR1 is MNHNY and CDR2 is SVGAGI (reference sequence). The CDR3 nucleotides are TGTGCCAGCAGCGGGGGTCGCAATCAGCCCCAGCATTTT. Its translation is CASSGGRNQPQHF.

CDR3 region: CASGFEGTGVNQPQHF. Written as DNA, the CDR3 is TGTGCTAGTGGTTTTGAGGGGACAGGGGTCAATCAGCCCCAGCATTTT. The V call is TRBV12-5, the J call TRBJ1-5, with 10 bases identical to TRBD1. This CDR3 is built from 16 residues. Germline CDR1 reads LGHNT; CDR2 reads FRNRAP. V gave up 3 bases and J gave up 3 bases; unmatched junction bases: 5.

The chain has TRBV5-6 and TRBJ1-3; D gene unclear. Between the trimmed V and J ends, which lost 4 bases and 1 base, there was a span of 15 bases. The CDR3 spans 16 residues. The germline V gene has CDR1 SGHDT and CDR2 YYEEEE. DNA for the CDR3: TGTGCCAGCAGCCCGTGGGGTGGTCGGTCTGGAAACACCATATATTTT. Translation gives CASSPWGGRSGNTIYF.

The CDR3 region has the DNA TGCGCCAGCAGTCAATCGGGGACAGGGTTGAATCAGCCCCAGCATTTT. Protein sequence: CASSQSGTGLNQPQHF. The chain joins TRBV23-1 to TRBJ1-5, with 9 bases aligning to TRBD1. TRBV23-1 is an open reading frame, and its role is uncertain. Trimming took 0 bases from V and 4 from J; bases not matched to a gene: 4. This CDR3 comprises 16 residues.

The table lists this clonotype with many counts. The chain has TRBV13 and TRBJ2-7; TRBD2 matches 9 bases. Germline V CDR1 and CDR2: PRHDT, FYEKMQ (reference sequence). V was clipped by 5 bases and J by 1 base; unmatched bases: 9. The CDR3 runs to 16 residues. CDR3 amino acids: CASSEEDSGSSYEQYF. The CDR3 coding sequence is TGTGCCAGCAGCGAGGAGGATAGCGGGAGTTCCTACGAGCAGTACTTC.

This clonotype was seen a handful of times. The rearrangement uses TRBV5-1 and TRBJ2-1; D ambiguous. CDR1 and CDR2 from the germline V gene are SGHRS and YFSETQ. This CDR3 region has 15 residues. V was trimmed by 2 bases and J by 3 bases, leaving 12 bases between them. This CDR3 is CASSFYPTNYNEQFF. CDR3 coding DNA: TGCGCCAGCAGCTTTTACCCGACGAACTACAATGAGCAGTTCTTC.

This clonotype was seen many times. The chain links TRBV24-1 to TRBJ2-1, with 8 nucleotides matching TRBD2. The CDR3 is made up of 15 amino acids. Germline trimming cut 1 base from V and 5 bases from J; bases unmatched to any gene: 3. Germline V lookup: CDR1 KGHDR, CDR2 SFDVKD. This chain's CDR3 is CATSDLLAENNEQFF. The CDR3, as DNA: TGTGCCACCAGTGATTTACTAGCGGAAAACAATGAGCAGTTCTTC.

The V gene is TRBV7-6, the J gene TRBJ2-7; TRBD1 matches 7 bases. Germline V lookup: CDR1 SGHVS, CDR2 FNYEAQ. With 5 bases clipped from V and 3 bases from J, the junction kept 10 bases outside the gene matches. This CDR3 has 15 residues. This CDR3 is CASSLIDREGYEQYF. The DNA for the CDR3 is TGTGCCAGCAGCCTGATCGACAGGGAAGGCTACGAGCAGTACTTC.

The sample holds many counts of this clonotype. The rearrangement joins TRBV6-4 to TRBJ2-2; D tentatively fits TRBD1 or TRBD2 (5 bases each). V gave up 4 bases and J gave up 4 bases, with 10 bases separating them. This CDR3 region has 14 residues. CDR1 MRHNA and CDR2 SNTAGT come from the germline V gene. Here the CDR3 DNA reads TGTGCCAGCAGTGGTGCAGGGAGCACCGGGGAGCTGTTTTTT. It is translated as CASSGAGSTGELFF.

This clonotype was recorded at least ten times. The CDR3 DNA sequence: TGTGCCAGCAGTCTACACCAAAGGGACGAGCAGTACTTC. Its protein is CASSLHQRDEQYF. The chain carries TRBV6-2 or TRBV6-3 and TRBJ2-7, with D unclear. The CDR3 has 13 residues. Trimming cost V 5 bases and J 5 bases, with 13 bases left between them. Germline CDR1 MNHEY, CDR2 SVGEGT.